Shown below are 18 T cell receptor beta chains from a single sample sequenced in a study of spatial heterogeneity in lung cancer. TCRdb reprocessed the 5' RACE reads with MiXCR, giving one entry per CDR3 protein. The data contain tens of thousands of distinct CDR3 sequences, about 9.8% of them singletons. Time point indicated: blood at routine non-recurrence follow-up after resection. The sequencing used PBMCs, collected at follow-up. The origin of the receptors is a male donor with early-stage non-small cell lung cancer.

The chain recombines TRBV4-3 with TRBJ1-1; D is unresolved. CDR1 LGHNA and CDR2 YSLEER come from the germline V gene. V lost 0 bases, J lost 7 bases, and 6 bases lay in between. The CDR3 spans 12 residues. The CDR3 DNA sequence: TGCGCCAGCAGCCAAGAGGGGAGTGAAGCTTTCTTT. It specifies CASSQEGSEAFF.

This clonotype has at least ten counts. The chain employs TRBV12-3 or TRBV12-4 and TRBJ1-1, with D unresolved. CDR3 length: 13 amino acids. V was clipped by 2 bases and J by 6 bases, with 10 bases between them. DNA of the CDR3: TGTGCCAGCAGTTTACCCCAGTGGGCTGAAGCTTTCTTT. It specifies CASSLPQWAEAFF.

This clonotype was counted only a few times. V and J are TRBV7-9 and TRBJ2-1; 7 bases are a match to TRBD1. V shed 5 bases, J shed 3 bases, and the junction held 7 bases outside the gene matches. Germline V gives CDR1 SEHNR, CDR2 FQNEAQ (reference sequence). The CDR3 contains 15 residues. The CDR3 region is CASSINGDSYNEQFF. In DNA form, the CDR3 reads TGTGCCAGCAGCATAAACGGGGACAGCTACAATGAGCAGTTCTTC. The full variable domain, in which reference TRBV7-9 and TRBJ2-1 provide the parts outside the CDR3, is DTGVSQNPRHKITKRGQNVTFRCDPISEHNRLYWYRQTLGQGPEFLTYFQNEAQLEKSRLLSDRFSAERPKGSFSTLEIQRTEQGDSAMYLCASSINGDSYNEQFFGPGTRLTVL.

This chain joins TRBV12-2 and TRBJ2-4; the DNA was not compared with TRBD1, the D call given in the table. TRBV12-2 is assigned pseudogene status. The CDR3 sequence is 15 residues long. CDR3 sequence (DNA): TGTGCAAGCCTGGACAGTACACTAGCCAAAAACATTCAGTACTTC. As protein: CASLDSTLAKNIQYF.

This clonotype was seen ten or more times. J is TRBJ2-2 and V is TRBV11-3; 9 bases line up with TRBD1. Trimming removed 2 bases from V and 2 bases from J; junction bases left unmatched: 15. The length of the CDR3 is 20 residues. Germline assignment: CDR1 SGHNT and CDR2 YENEEA. The CDR3 protein is CASSLTLWDRDTSNTGELFF. The DNA for the CDR3 is TGTGCCAGCAGCTTAACCCTCTGGGACAGGGATACGTCAAACACCGGGGAGCTGTTTTTT.

This clonotype was seen a few times. The genes are TRBV28 and TRBJ1-5; tentative D call: TRBD1 (6 bases). Germline assignment: CDR1 MDHEN and CDR2 SYDVKM. This CDR3 contains 14 residues. The V gene lost 4 bases and the J gene lost 3 bases, with 10 bases spanning the gap. The CDR3 DNA follows: TGTGCCAGCAGTTGGGGACAAATCAATCAGCCCCAGCATTTT. Residues: CASSWGQINQPQHF.

This clonotype showed up just a few times. CDR3 amino acids: CASSLVVGPNEQFF. CDR3 DNA sequence: TGTGCCAGCAGTTTAGTAGTGGGGCCCAATGAGCAGTTCTTC. V gene TRBV28 combines with J gene TRBJ2-1; TRBD1 might be the D (5 bases). The V end was cut by 2 bases, the J end by 6 bases, with 11 bases between. Germline loops: CDR1 MDHEN, CDR2 SYDVKM. The CDR3 contains 14 residues.

The table lists this clonotype with a few counts. The genes are TRBV24-1 and TRBJ1-5; TRBD1 might be the D (5 bases). Trimming pared 6 bases from V and 5 bases from J, leaving 10 bases between. The length of the CDR3 is 13 residues. Looked up from germline, CDR1 is KGHDR and CDR2 is SFDVKD. CDR3 DNA sequence: TGTGCCACCAGTCAGGGATTTCATCAGCCCCAGCATTTT. It yields the protein CATSQGFHQPQHF.

The chain couples TRBV20-1 to TRBJ1-1; maybe TRBD1 (5 bases). The V gene lost 0 bases and the J gene lost 7 bases, with 9 bases spanning the gap. Germline CDR1 reads DFQATT; CDR2 reads SNEGSKA (reference sequence). CDR3 length equals 12 residues. Written as DNA, the CDR3 is TGCAGTGCTAGAGAGGGGGGGGATGAAGCTTTCTTT. This sequence encodes CSAREGGDEAFF.

In its sample, this clonotype was seen many times. This chain uses TRBV29-1 with TRBJ2-3; TRBD1 agrees at 10 bases. The CDR3 has 15 amino acids. CDR1 and CDR2 (germline): SQVTM, ANQGSEA. V was clipped by 4 bases and J by 3 bases; unmatched bases: 7. The CDR3 region has the DNA TGCAGCGTTGGGTTCGACAGGGGGCAGACAGATACGCAGTATTTT. Its protein product is CSVGFDRGQTDTQYF.

This clonotype turned up a few times. CDR3 bases: TGCAGTGCATCCCAGCCAACAGGGTTGGCGGACGAGCAGTACTTC. Translating it yields CSASQPTGLADEQYF. The rearrangement joins TRBV20-1 to TRBJ2-7; weak D call: TRBD1 (6 bases). The length of the CDR3 is 15 residues. Germline CDR1 is DFQATT and CDR2 is SNEGSKA (reference sequence). The germline V and J ends were trimmed by 6 bases and 5 bases, with 23 bases remaining between them.

The CDR3 coding sequence is TGTGCCAGCAGCCAAGATTATGTGAACACTGAAGCTTTCTTT. Translation: CASSQDYVNTEAFF. V and J are TRBV14 and TRBJ1-1; D gene ambiguous. The CDR3 spans 14 residues. Deletions cut 0 bases from V and 0 bases from J, with 5 bases between. Germline V gene lookup returns CDR1 SGHDN and CDR2 FVKESK. The whole variable domain, remainder taken from reference TRBV14 and TRBJ1-1, is EAGVTQFPSHSVIEKGQTVTLRCDPISGHDNLYWYRRVMGKEIKFLLHFVKESKQDESGMPNNRFLAERTGGTYSTLKVQPAELEDSGVYFCASSQDYVNTEAFFGQGTRLTVV.

This clonotype was counted at least ten times. The CDR3 protein is CSARASPNQPQHF. The CDR3 nucleotides read TGCAGTGCTAGAGCGAGTCCTAATCAGCCCCAGCATTTT. This chain connects TRBV20-1 to TRBJ1-5, with D unresolved. This CDR3 is built from 13 residues. CDR1 and CDR2 (germline): DFQATT, SNEGSKA (reference sequence). V was cut by 1 base and J by 4 bases, with 8 bases left in between.

This clonotype was observed a few times. The rearrangement links TRBV7-6 to TRBJ2-1, with D possibly matching TRBD1 (5 bases). This CDR3 region has 14 residues. V gave up 3 bases and J gave up 8 bases, with 14 bases separating them. The germline CDR1 and CDR2 sequences are SGHVS and FNYEAQ. The CDR3 sequence is CASSLLGIGDEQFF. DNA for the CDR3: TGTGCCAGCAGCTTGCTCGGTATAGGGGATGAGCAGTTCTTC.

This clonotype showed up many times. The CDR3 spells CSAGTSEYEQYF. For the CDR3, the DNA is TGCAGTGCTGGGACTAGCGAGTACGAGCAGTACTTC. The V and J genes are TRBV20-1 and TRBJ2-7, with 10 nucleotides matching TRBD2. The CDR3 loop spans 12 amino acids. The germline V gene encodes CDR1 DFQATT and CDR2 SNEGSKA (reference sequence). V gave up 5 bases and J gave up 4 bases; unmatched junction bases: 2.

This clonotype was observed a handful of times. This sequence joins TRBV7-2 and TRBJ2-7; unclear D gene. Germline assignment: CDR1 SGHTA and CDR2 FQGNSA. CDR3 size: 14 residues. Trimming shortened V by 3 bases and J by 3 bases, and 12 bases separated the two germline ends. CDR3 sequence: CASSFSYYGYEQYF. The CDR3 DNA is TGTGCCAGCAGCTTTTCCTATTACGGCTACGAGCAGTACTTC.

This clonotype was observed a few times. The chain has TRBV29-1 and TRBJ2-1; 7 bases are a match to TRBD2. Germline V gene data show CDR1 as SQVTM and CDR2 as ANQGSEA. J was trimmed by 0 bases and V by 4 bases; bases with no gene match: 9. There are 16 residues in the CDR3. This CDR3 is CSVGDGGTSSYNEQFF. Written as DNA, the CDR3 is TGCAGCGTTGGCGACGGGGGGACGAGCTCCTACAATGAGCAGTTCTTC.

This clonotype was counted ten times or more. The chain employs TRBV28 and TRBJ2-7; D is possibly TRBD1 (6 bases). Looked up from germline, CDR1 is MDHEN and CDR2 is SYDVKM. The V and J ends lost 7 bases and 3 bases respectively, with 19 bases between them. CDR3 length: 15 amino acids. CDR3 nucleotide sequence: TGTGCCAGCACCCATAGGGGGTCCGAGAACTACGAGCAGTACTTC. It specifies CASTHRGSENYEQYF. Based on the CDR3 plus reference TRBV28 and TRBJ2-7, the full variable domain is DVKVTQSSRYLVKRTGEKVFLECVQDMDHENMFWYRQDPGLGLRLIYFSYDVKMKEKGDIPEGYSVSREKKERFSLILESASTNQTSMYLCASTHRGSENYEQYFGPGTRLTVT.